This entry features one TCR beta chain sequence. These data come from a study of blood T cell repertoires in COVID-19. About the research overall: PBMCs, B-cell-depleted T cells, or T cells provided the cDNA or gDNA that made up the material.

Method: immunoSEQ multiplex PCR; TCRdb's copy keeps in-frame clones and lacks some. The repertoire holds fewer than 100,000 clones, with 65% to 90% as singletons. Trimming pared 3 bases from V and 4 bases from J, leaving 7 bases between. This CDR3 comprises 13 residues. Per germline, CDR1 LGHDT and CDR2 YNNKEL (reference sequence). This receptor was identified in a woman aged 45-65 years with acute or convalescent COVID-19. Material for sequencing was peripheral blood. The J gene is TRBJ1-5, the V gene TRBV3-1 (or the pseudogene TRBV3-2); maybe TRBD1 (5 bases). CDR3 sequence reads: CASSQSGNQPQHF. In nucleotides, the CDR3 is TGTGCCAGCAGCCAGTCAGGGAATCAGCCCCAGCATTTT.